These T cell receptor beta chains were read from a single sample in a study of T cell repertoires in cytomegalovirus infection. These TCRs' antigens remain unknown. From the reads, TCRdb called clonotypes with MiXCR, one entry per CDR3 protein. The table lists fewer than 1,000,000 distinct CDR3 sequences, less than 35% of them singletons. The material sequenced was cultured CD8+ T cells from PBMCs, taken from culture after CMV antigen stimulation. The receptor source for this set is a human donor in good health (CMV status not recorded). Some clones in this sample may be carry-over from other donors' samples. The conserved cysteine and the conserved F or W are not part of the CDR3 here.

v_call | cdr3_aa
TRBV6-2/TRBV6-3 | ASSYSIWLAGYNEQF
TRBV12-3/TRBV12-4 | ASSFAAYDQPQH
TRBV6-6 | ASSYTTGNTEAF
TRBV29-1 | SGEGAYNEQF
TRBV6-5 | ASRKKGVANYGYT
TRBV12-3/TRBV12-4 | ASSFRGHTGELF
TRBV6-2/TRBV6-3 | ASTLTGLASDEQF
TRBV6-1 | ASSIIQGAPYNEQF
TRBV9 | ASSEKYTDTQY
TRBV6-1 | ASSEPGQFTRGNTEAF
TRBV27 | ASSITGGEQY
TRBV11-3 | ASSQTGMSSYEQY
TRBV6-2/TRBV6-3 | ASSYSIPGPGVYGNTIY
TRBV25-1 | ASSEFAQY
TRBV11-3 | ASSLGGTGYNEQF
TRBV15 | ATSIGSGPQH
TRBV4-1 | ASSPTLSSYNEQF
TRBV5-6 | ASSEGYANQPQH
TRBV4-3 | ASSHTGADNSPLH
TRBV25-1 | ASSEYFMAGGMDTGELF
TRBV6-6 | ASSTPKQGYEQF
TRBV6-6 | ASTKTQGGETQY
TRBV7-2 | ASSLAGRGPTGELF
TRBV7-2 | ASSSTGGSSFGANVLT
TRBV28 | ASSLQPRGHEQF
TRBV10-2 | ASGTQADHQPQH
TRBV23-1 | ASSQSLAGRTDTQY
TRBV19 | ASSIPLIPNPNEQF
TRBV20-1 | SARDPQGGSPYEQY
TRBV12-5 | ASGFIVEGHTEAF
TRBV27 | ASSLSTSGNEQF
TRBV7-9 | ASSPGGNTEAF
TRBV20-1 | SARDRDRGSYEQY
TRBV4-1 | ASSQPPGGVERDTQY
TRBV7-6 | ASSINPFGTSGETQY
TRBV12-3/TRBV12-4 | ASGTAHYSPLH
TRBV13 | ASSLVGEPGTGELF
TRBV2 | ASLGRGQIPGNTIY
TRBV6-2/TRBV6-3 | ASSYGPGGTEAF
TRBV6-5 | ASSSRPGKPQH
TRBV7-9 | ASSLARTGYQETQY
TRBV15 | ATSIRDREYALSYEQY
TRBV6-1 | ATSGSYEQY
TRBV6-5 | ASSGGFRYEQY
TRBV4-1 | ASSYQVPGTGGGEQF
TRBV4-1 | ASSQGRQGYYNEQF
TRBV7-6 | ASSLRGLSNTGELF
TRBV6-5 | ASSYSYSPTLNTEAF
TRBV9 | ASSVGGGAGETQY